A selection of T cell receptor beta chains follows, all from one sample in a study of molecular identifiers for immune sequencing clone quantification. TCRdb redid the calling of the PCR reads with MiXCR, one entry per CDR3 protein. The sample carries approximately 37,000 distinct CDR3 sequences, roughly 21% recorded once. Sequencing was done on a sample of naive CD8+ T cells from blood, with Jurkat cell RNA spiked in. The receptors were sampled from a human donor in good health. Some libraries in this study had Jurkat cell RNA spiked in. The CDR3 runs from the conserved cysteine through the conserved F or W. A D gene is named only where the DNA matches it firmly. Not every row has a clone size; where given, it reads once, few, many or a size class.

j_call | clone_size | v_call | d_call | cdr3_nt | cdr3_aa
TRBJ1-1 | . | TRBV5-1 | . | TGCGCCAGCAGCCCGGGGCTAGGGTCCCCGACGGTTTTT | CASSPGLGSPTVF
TRBJ2-3 | many | TRBV7-8 | . | TGTGCCAGCAGCTTAGTCGCTGGGGATACGCAGTATTTT | CASSLVAGDTQYF
TRBJ2-3 | many | TRBV30 | . | TGTGCCTGGAGCCGGGGCGGAGCGAGCACAGATACGCAGTATTTT | CAWSRGGASTDTQYF
TRBJ2-7 | . | TRBV29-1 | TRBD2 | TGCGGCGTTGAAGGTCCGGGGGGGCCCGCGCAGTACTTC | CGVEGPGGPAQYF
TRBJ2-5 | many | TRBV7-6 | . | TGTGCCAGCAGCTTAGTCGACCACCAAGAGACCCAGTACTTC | CASSLVDHQETQYF
TRBJ1-1 | many | TRBV4-1 | . | TGCGCCAGCAGGACCCAAATGAACACTGAAGCTTTCTTT | CASRTQMNTEAFF
TRBJ2-7 | . | TRBV28 | TRBD1 | TGTGCCAGCAGTTCACCGGGACAGGCGTCCTCCTACGAGCAGTACTTC | CASSSPGQASSYEQYF
TRBJ1-1 | many | TRBV19 | . | TGTGCCAGTAGTATGCATCCGAACACTGAAGCTTTCTTT | CASSMHPNTEAFF
TRBJ2-3 | many | TRBV6-2/TRBV6-3 | . | TGTGCCAGCACGGCGGACAGAAGCACAGATACGCAGTATTTT | CASTADRSTDTQYF
TRBJ2-7 | . | TRBV15 | TRBD1 | TGTGCCACCAGCAGAGATTCCCCGGGACAGGGATCATGGGAGCAGTACTTC | CATSRDSPGQGSWEQYF
TRBJ2-4 | many | TRBV20-1 | . | TGCAGTGCTCCGACACCGGGACCGACAACAAAAAACATTCAGTACTTC | CSAPTPGPTTKNIQYF
TRBJ2-7 | many | TRBV7-9 | . | TGTGCCAGCAGCTCGGTTGCTGGCGAGCAGTACTTC | CASSSVAGEQYF
TRBJ2-2 | many | TRBV2 | TRBD1 | TGTGCCAGCAGTGAATGGGACAGGGGTACCGGGGAGCTGTTTTTT | CASSEWDRGTGELFF
TRBJ2-5 | many | TRBV12-3/TRBV12-4 | . | TGTGCCAGCAGTTTGCCCAAGGGGGGCCAAGAGACCCAGTACTTC | CASSLPKGGQETQYF
TRBJ2-2 | many | TRBV27 | . | TGTGCCAGCAGTCCAGGACTGAACACCGGGGAGCTGTTTTTT | CASSPGLNTGELFF
TRBJ2-1 | . | TRBV6-1 | . | TGTGCCAGCAGATCACACGAAAGCTCCTACAATGAGCAGTTCTTC | CASRSHESSYNEQFF
TRBJ1-1 | many | TRBV19 | TRBD1 | TGTGCCAGTAGCAGGGGGGGGACTGAAGCTTTCTTT | CASSRGGTEAFF
TRBJ1-1 | medium-sized | TRBV5-1 | TRBD1 | TGCGCCAGTCGACCGCCCGGACAGGGTACGAACACTGAAGCTTTCTTT | CASRPPGQGTNTEAFF
TRBJ1-2 | many | TRBV13 | . | TGTGCCAGCAGCTTTCGGGGGCGGAACTATGGCTACACCTTC | CASSFRGRNYGYTF
TRBJ2-7 | many | TRBV7-9 | . | TGTGCCAGCAGCTTGGCCGGCTCCGAGCAGTACTTC | CASSLAGSEQYF
TRBJ2-3 | . | TRBV20-1 | TRBD2 | TGCAGTGCTCCTAGCGGGAGGGATTACACAGATACGCAGTATTTT | CSAPSGRDYTDTQYF
TRBJ1-5 | many | TRBV6-2/TRBV6-3 | . | TGTGCCAGTACAGGGTTCAATCAGCCCCAGCATTTT | CASTGFNQPQHF
TRBJ2-1 | many | TRBV7-2 | TRBD2 | TGTGCCAGCAGCCCATTCCAGTGGACTAGCGGGTCCAATGAGCAGTTCTTC | CASSPFQWTSGSNEQFF
TRBJ1-5 | many | TRBV2 | . | TGTGCCAGTCGAGCTCTCGTCAGCAATCAGCCCCAGCATTTT | CASRALVSNQPQHF
TRBJ2-7 | many | TRBV6-2/TRBV6-3 | TRBD2 | TGTGCCAGCAGTTACTCTTATAGCGGGAGCTCCAGTTACGAGCAGTACTTC | CASSYSYSGSSSYEQYF
TRBJ1-1 | many | TRBV4-3 | . | TGCGCCAGCAGCCAAGTTGAAGGGTCAATCACTGAAGCTTTCTTT | CASSQVEGSITEAFF
TRBJ1-6 | many | TRBV5-4 | . | TGTGCCAGCAGCGCCATGGGGAATTCACCCCTCCACTTT | CASSAMGNSPLHF
TRBJ1-5 | many | TRBV23-1 | TRBD1 | TGCGCCAGCAGTCAATCCGGCAGGGGGCTTGGATTCCGTCAGCCCCAGCATTTT | CASSQSGRGLGFRQPQHF
TRBJ2-1 | many | TRBV7-3 | TRBD2 | TGTGCCAGCAGCCCCCTAGCGGGAGCTGATCCCTCCTACAATGAGCAGTTCTTC | CASSPLAGADPSYNEQFF
TRBJ2-3 | many | TRBV19 | . | TGTGCCAGTAGTAGACATTTGGTAGATACGCAGTATTTT | CASSRHLVDTQYF
TRBJ2-5 | many | TRBV7-2 | . | TGTGCCAGCAGGGAGCCGTCTAGTGGGGAAGAGACCCAGTACTTC | CASREPSSGEETQYF
TRBJ2-3 | many | TRBV25-1 | TRBD2 | TGTGCCAGCAGTGAACTCCTAGCGGGAGGAGCGATGGTTACGCAGTATTTT | CASSELLAGGAMVTQYF
TRBJ2-5 | many | TRBV23-1 | TRBD1 | TGCGCCAGCAGTCAGCCGACAGGGGATCAGGGGGAGACCCAGTACTTC | CASSQPTGDQGETQYF
TRBJ2-5 | . | TRBV29-1 | . | TGCAGCGTTGATAGGTACCAAGAGACCCAGTACTTC | CSVDRYQETQYF
TRBJ2-3 | many | TRBV30 | . | TGTGCCTGGAGTGGGATTAACACAGATACGCAGTATTTT | CAWSGINTDTQYF
TRBJ2-7 | many | TRBV20-1 | . | TGCAGTGCTAGAGATGTAGCAAGGGCCTACGAGCAGTACTTC | CSARDVARAYEQYF
TRBJ1-5 | many | TRBV28 | . | TGTGCCACCCAAGGACAACTCGTCTATAGCAATCAGCCCCAGCATTTT | CATQGQLVYSNQPQHF
TRBJ2-5 | many | TRBV27 | TRBD2 | TGTGCCAGCAGGACTAGCGGGGTAGAGACCCAGTACTTC | CASRTSGVETQYF
TRBJ2-1 | many | TRBV5-6 | TRBD2 | TGTGCCAGCAGCTTGGCCTTGGCGGGAGGATTCAATGAGCAGTTCTTC | CASSLALAGGFNEQFF
TRBJ2-7 | many | TRBV25-1 | TRBD1 | TGTGCCAGCAGCGACCCGGGACAGGCCTACGAGCAGTACTTC | CASSDPGQAYEQYF
TRBJ1-1 | many | TRBV5-4 | TRBD1 | TGTGCCAGCAGCTCACTGGACAGGGAACTAAACACTGAAGCTTTCTTT | CASSSLDRELNTEAFF
TRBJ2-2 | many | TRBV6-5 | TRBD2 | TGTGCCAGCAGTTACACTCTTGGGAGGGCTAACACCGGGGAGCTGTTTTTT | CASSYTLGRANTGELFF
TRBJ2-3 | many | TRBV10-3 | . | TGTGCCATCAAGGACGGCACAGATACGCAGTATTTT | CAIKDGTDTQYF
TRBJ2-1 | . | TRBV7-3 | . | TGTGCCAGCAAAGAGGGGATGAGGGACAATGGGCAGTTCTTC | CASKEGMRDNGQFF
TRBJ2-7 | many | TRBV20-1 | . | TGCAGTGCCTTAAGTGGGCAGGAGTATTACGAGCAGTACTTC | CSALSGQEYYEQYF
TRBJ2-3 | many | TRBV7-9 | . | TGTGCCAGCAGCTTAGCAGTCGGAGAGCCAGATACGCAGTATTTT | CASSLAVGEPDTQYF
TRBJ2-2 | many | TRBV9 | . | TGTGCCAGCAGCGTAGAGGGCAGACGGTCCGGGGAGCTGTTTTTT | CASSVEGRRSGELFF
TRBJ2-5 | many | TRBV4-2 | TRBD2 | TGTGCCAGCAGCCAAGAACTAGCGGGAGTGGAAGAGACCCAGTACTTC | CASSQELAGVEETQYF